There are a few counts of the clone carrying this T cell receptor (beta chain). In the PCR, 60 Vbeta and 13 Jbeta primers were used. The table came from immunoSEQ multiplex PCR; TCRdb's copy has only in-frame clones and leaves some out. There are around 140,000 clones in the sample; 75% to 80% occur only once, and around 1% lies in the top ten. This record belongs to a study of cytomegalovirus exposure and HLA in healthy donors. This CDR3 contains 14 residues. Germline V gene sequence: CDR1 MNHEY, CDR2 SMNVEV (reference sequence). The V segment lost 5 bases and the J segment 5 bases; nucleotides outside the gene matches: 6.

The receptor was isolated from a male donor in good health and CMV-seronegative. Input material: PBMCs. The genes are TRBV27 and TRBJ1-2; 9 positions match TRBD1. Here the CDR3 reads CASSTGTGIYGYTF. CDR3 DNA sequence: TGTGCCAGCAGTACGGGGACAGGGATATATGGCTACACCTTC.